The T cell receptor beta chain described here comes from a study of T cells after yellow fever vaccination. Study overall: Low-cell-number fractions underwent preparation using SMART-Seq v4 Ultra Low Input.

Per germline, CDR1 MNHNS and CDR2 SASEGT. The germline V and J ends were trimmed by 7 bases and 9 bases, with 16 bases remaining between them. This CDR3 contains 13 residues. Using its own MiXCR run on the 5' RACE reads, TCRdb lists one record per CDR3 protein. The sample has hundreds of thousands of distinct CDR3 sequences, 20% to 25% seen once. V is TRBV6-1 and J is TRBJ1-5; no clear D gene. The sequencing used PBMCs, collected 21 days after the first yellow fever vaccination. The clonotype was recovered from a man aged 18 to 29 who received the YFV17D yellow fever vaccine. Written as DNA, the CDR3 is TGTGCCAGCAAAATGGCAGAGAGTGGGCCCCAGCATTTT. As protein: CASKMAESGPQHF.